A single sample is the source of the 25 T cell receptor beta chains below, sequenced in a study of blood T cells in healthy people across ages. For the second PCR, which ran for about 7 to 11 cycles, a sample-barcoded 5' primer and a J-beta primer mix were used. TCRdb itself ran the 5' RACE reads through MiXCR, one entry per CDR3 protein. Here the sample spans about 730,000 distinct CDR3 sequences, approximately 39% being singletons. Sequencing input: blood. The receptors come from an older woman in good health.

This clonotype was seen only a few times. The CDR3 nucleotides are TGTGCCAGCAGTCTCGGACTAGCGGGAGGGCCCGATGAGCAGTTCTTC. This translates into CASSLGLAGGPDEQFF. The gene calls are TRBV11-3 and TRBJ2-1, with TRBD2 identical over 15 bases. Germline V gene sequence: CDR1 SGHNT, CDR2 YENEEA. The J segment lost 8 bases and the V segment lost 6 bases, leaving 8 bases of the junction unmatched. This CDR3 spans 16 amino acids.

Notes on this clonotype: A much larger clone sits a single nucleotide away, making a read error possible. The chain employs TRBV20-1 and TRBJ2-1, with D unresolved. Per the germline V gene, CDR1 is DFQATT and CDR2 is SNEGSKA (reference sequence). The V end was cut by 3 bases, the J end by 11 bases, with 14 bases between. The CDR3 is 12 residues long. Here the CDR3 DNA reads TGCAGTGCTAGTCCTAGTTCCCATAAGCAGTTCTTC. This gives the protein CSASPSSHKQFF.

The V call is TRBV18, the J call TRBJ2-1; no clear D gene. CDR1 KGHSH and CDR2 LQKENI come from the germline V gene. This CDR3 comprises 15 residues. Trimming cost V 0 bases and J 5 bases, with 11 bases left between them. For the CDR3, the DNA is TGTGCCAGCTCACCACCTGCTGTGGGTCACAATGAGCAGTTCTTC. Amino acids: CASSPPAVGHNEQFF.

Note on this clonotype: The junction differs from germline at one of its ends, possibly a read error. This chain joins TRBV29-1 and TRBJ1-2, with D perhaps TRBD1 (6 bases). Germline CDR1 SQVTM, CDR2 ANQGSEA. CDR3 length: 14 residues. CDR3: CSAEPGASQNGYTF. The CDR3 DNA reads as TGCAGCGCTGAGCCGGGGGCCTCCCAAAATGGGTACACCTTC.

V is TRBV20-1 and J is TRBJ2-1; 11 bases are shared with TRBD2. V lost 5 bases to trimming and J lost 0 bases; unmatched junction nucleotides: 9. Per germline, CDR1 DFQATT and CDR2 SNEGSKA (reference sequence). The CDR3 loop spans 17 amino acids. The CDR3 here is CSALRLAGQSSYNEQFF. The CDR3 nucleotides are TGCAGTGCTCTTCGACTAGCGGGGCAGAGCTCCTACAATGAGCAGTTCTTC.

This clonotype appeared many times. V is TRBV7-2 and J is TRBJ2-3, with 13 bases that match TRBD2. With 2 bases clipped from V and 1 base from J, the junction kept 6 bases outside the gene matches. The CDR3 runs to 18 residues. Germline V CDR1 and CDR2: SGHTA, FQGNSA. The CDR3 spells CASSLRTSGRQGTDTQYF. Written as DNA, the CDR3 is TGTGCCAGCAGCTTAAGGACTAGCGGGAGACAAGGCACAGATACGCAGTATTTT.

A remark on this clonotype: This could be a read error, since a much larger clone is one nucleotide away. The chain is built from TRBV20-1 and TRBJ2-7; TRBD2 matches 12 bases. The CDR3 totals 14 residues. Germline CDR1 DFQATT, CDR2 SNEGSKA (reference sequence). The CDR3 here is CGVATSGSVYEQYF. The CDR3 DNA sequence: TGCGGTGTCGCGACTAGCGGGAGTGTCTACGAGCAGTACTTC.

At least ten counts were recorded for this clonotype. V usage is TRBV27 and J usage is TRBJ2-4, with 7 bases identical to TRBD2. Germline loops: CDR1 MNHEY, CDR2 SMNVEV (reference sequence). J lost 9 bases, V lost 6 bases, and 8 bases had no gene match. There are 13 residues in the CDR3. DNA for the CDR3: TGTGCCAGCAGCCCTACTAGCGAGACCATTCAGTACTTC. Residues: CASSPTSETIQYF.

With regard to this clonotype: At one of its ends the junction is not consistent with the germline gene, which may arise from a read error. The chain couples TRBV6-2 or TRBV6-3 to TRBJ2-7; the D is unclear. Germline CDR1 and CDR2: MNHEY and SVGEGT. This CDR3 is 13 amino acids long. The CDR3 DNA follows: TGTGCCGGCAGTCACGATGCCTTCTACGAGCAGTACTTC. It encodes CAGSHDAFYEQYF.

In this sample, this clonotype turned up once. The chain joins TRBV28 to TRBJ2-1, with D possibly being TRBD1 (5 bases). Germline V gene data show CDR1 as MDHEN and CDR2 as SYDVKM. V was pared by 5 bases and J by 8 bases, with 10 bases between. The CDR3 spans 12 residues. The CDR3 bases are TGTGCCAGCAGTCAGGGTTGGTATGAGCAGTTCTTC. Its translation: CASSQGWYEQFF.

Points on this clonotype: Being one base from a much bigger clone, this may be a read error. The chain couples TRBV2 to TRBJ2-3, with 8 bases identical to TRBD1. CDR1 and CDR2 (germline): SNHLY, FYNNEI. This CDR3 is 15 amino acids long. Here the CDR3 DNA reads TGTGCCAGCAGTGAAGCGGGACAGGCAAGGGATATGCAGTATTTT. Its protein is CASSEAGQARDMQYF.

In nucleotides, the CDR3 is TGTGCCAGCAGCCCCCGTCCGAATACGCAGTATTTT. Its translation: CASSPRPNTQYF. The chain combines TRBV6-6 with TRBJ2-3; no clear D. This CDR3 is 12 amino acids long. Germline CDR1 is MNHNY and CDR2 is SVGAGI (reference sequence). Between the trimmed V and J ends, which lost 6 bases and 7 bases, there was a span of 11 bases.

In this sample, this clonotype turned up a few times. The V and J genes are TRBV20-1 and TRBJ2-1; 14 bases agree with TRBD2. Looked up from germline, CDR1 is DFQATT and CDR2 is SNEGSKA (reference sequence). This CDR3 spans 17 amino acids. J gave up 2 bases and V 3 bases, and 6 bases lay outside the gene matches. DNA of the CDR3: TGCAGTGCTAGCCCAGGGACTAGCGGGAGCCCCTACAATGAGCAGTTCTTC. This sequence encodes CSASPGTSGSPYNEQFF.

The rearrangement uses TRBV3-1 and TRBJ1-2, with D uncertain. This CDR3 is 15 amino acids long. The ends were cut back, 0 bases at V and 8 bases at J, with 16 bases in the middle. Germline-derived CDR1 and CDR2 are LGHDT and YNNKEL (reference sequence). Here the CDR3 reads CASSQDPGRPIGYTF. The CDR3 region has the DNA TGTGCCAGCAGCCAAGATCCGGGCAGGCCCATCGGCTACACCTTC. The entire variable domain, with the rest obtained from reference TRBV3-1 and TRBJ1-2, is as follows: DTAVSQTPKYLVTQMGNDKSIKCEQNLGHDTMYWYKQDSKKFLKIMFSYNNKELIINETVPNRFSPKSPDKAHLNLHINSLELGDSAVYFCASSQDPGRPIGYTFGSGTRLTVV.

DNA of the CDR3: TGTGCCAGCAGCCGCCCCCTGACAGGGGGCGCGGAAAAACTGTTTTTT. It encodes CASSRPLTGGAEKLFF. The chain has TRBV14 and TRBJ1-4, with 10 bases lining up with TRBD1. V dropped 4 bases and J dropped 8; count of bases not matched to a gene: 10. This CDR3 comprises 16 residues. Germline V gives CDR1 SGHDN, CDR2 FVKESK.

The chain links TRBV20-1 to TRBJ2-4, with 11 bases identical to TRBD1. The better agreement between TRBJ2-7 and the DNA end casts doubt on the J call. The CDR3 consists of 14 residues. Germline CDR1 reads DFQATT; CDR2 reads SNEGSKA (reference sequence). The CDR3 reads CSATRTGGWYEQYF. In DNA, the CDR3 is TGCAGTGCTACCAGGACAGGGGGCTGGTACGAGCAGTACTTC.

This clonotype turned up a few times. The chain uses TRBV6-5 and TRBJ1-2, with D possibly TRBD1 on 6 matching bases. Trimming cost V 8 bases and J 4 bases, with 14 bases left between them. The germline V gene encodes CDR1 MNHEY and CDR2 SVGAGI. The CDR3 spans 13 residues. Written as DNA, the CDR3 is TGTGCCAGCGTGGGGGGCAGAACCTATGGCTACACCTTC. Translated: CASVGGRTYGYTF.

The CDR3 region has the DNA TGCGCCAGCAGCCCGAGTTCGGGTAGCGGGAGAGCGAATGAGCAGTACTTC. Its protein is CASSPSSGSGRANEQYF. V is TRBV5-1 and J is TRBJ2-1; 9 bases agree with TRBD2. With the DNA end fitting TRBJ2-7 better, the J assignment may be wrong. Germline CDR1 SGHRS, CDR2 YFSETQ. This CDR3 has 17 amino acids.

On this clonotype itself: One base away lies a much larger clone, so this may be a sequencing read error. The CDR3 here is CACSLTRASGGLSSYNEQFF. The CDR3 DNA sequence: TGCGCCTGCAGCTTAACCCGGGCTAGCGGGGGGTTGAGCTCCTACAATGAGCAGTTCTTC. The V call is TRBV5-1, the J call TRBJ2-1, with 11 bases fitting TRBD2. Germline loops: CDR1 SGHRS, CDR2 YFSETQ. This CDR3 comprises 20 residues.

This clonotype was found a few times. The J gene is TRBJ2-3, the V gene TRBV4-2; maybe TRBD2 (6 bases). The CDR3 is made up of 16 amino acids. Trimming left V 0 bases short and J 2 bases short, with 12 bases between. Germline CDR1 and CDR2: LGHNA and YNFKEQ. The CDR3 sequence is CASSQEFSGVTDTQYF. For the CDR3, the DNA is TGTGCCAGCAGCCAAGAATTCTCGGGGGTCACAGATACGCAGTATTTT.

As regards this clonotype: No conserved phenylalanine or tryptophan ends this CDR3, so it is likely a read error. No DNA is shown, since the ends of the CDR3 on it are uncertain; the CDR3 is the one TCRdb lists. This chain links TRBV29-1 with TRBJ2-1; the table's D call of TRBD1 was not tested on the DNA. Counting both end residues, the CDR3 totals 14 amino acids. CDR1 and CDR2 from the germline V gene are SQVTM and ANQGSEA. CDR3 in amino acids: CSDNRDGGGYTFGS.

In DNA form, the CDR3 reads TGTGCCAGCAGCGGTGGCGTGGCGCGGGAGACCCAGTACTTC. This encodes CASSGGVARETQYF. The rearrangement joins TRBV11-2 to TRBJ2-5; D is undetermined. The V and J ends lost 5 bases and 5 bases respectively, with 15 bases between them. This CDR3 spans 14 amino acids. Per the germline V gene, CDR1 is SGHAT and CDR2 is FQNNGV.

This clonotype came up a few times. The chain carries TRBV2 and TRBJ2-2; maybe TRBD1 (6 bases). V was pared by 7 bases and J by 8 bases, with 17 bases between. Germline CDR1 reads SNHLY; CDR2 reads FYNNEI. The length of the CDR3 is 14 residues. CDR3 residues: CASTLNRDSGELFF. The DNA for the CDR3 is TGTGCCAGCACCCTCAACAGGGATTCGGGGGAGCTGTTTTTT.

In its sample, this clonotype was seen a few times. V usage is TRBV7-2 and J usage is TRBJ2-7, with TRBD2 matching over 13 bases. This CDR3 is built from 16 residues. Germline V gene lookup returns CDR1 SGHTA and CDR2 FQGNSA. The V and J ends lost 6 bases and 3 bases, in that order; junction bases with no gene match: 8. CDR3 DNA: TGTGCCAGCAGACGCACCGGGACTAGCGGGATCTACGAGCAGTACTTC. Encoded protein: CASRRTGTSGIYEQYF.

The CDR3 here is CSARTDRAQETQYF. CDR3 nucleotides: TGCAGTGCTAGGACCGACAGGGCCCAAGAGACCCAGTACTTC. This chain joins TRBV20-1 and TRBJ2-5; the match to TRBD1 covers 7 bases. This CDR3 comprises 14 residues. Germline V lookup: CDR1 DFQATT, CDR2 SNEGSKA (reference sequence). V was pared by 3 bases and J by 1 base, with 5 bases of the junction left unmatched.